The clone carrying this T cell receptor beta chain was seen only once. A J-beta primer mix and a sample-barcoded 5' primer were used in a second PCR of about 6 to 12 cycles. TCRdb recomputed calls from the 5' RACE reads with MiXCR, one row per CDR3 protein. The sample consists of around 650,000 distinct CDR3 sequences, 40% to 45% of them appearing once. V was clipped by 2 bases and J by 4 bases, with 6 bases between them. The CDR3 runs 14 residues. Germline V gives CDR1 LNHDA, CDR2 SQIVND (reference sequence). This specimen comes from a study of blood T cells in healthy people across ages. This chain links TRBV19 with TRBJ1-6; D is unresolved. The sequenced material came from blood. This receptor was identified in a man older than 75 in good health. CDR3 loop: CASSIKIYNSPLHF. In DNA form, the CDR3 reads TGTGCCAGTAGTATAAAGATATATAATTCACCCCTCCACTTT.